Below are 19 T cell receptor beta chains sequenced from a single sample in a study of CD8 T cells in ankylosing spondylitis. TCRdb reprocessed the 5' RACE reads with MiXCR, giving one entry per CDR3 protein. The repertoire holds some 130,000 distinct CDR3 sequences, roughly 8.4% seen once, with 7.3% in the top ten. The specimen sequenced was synovial fluid, either unsorted or a sorted T cell fraction (not recorded which). These receptors were taken from a male donor with ankylosing spondylitis.

This clonotype was counted many times. The CDR3 DNA sequence: TGTGCCAGCAGTTGGGAGGGGACGGATACGCAGTATTTT. It codes for CASSWEGTDTQYF. J is TRBJ2-3 and V is TRBV28, with 7 positions matching TRBD2. The CDR3 is made up of 13 amino acids. J was trimmed by 6 bases and V by 4 bases; bases with no gene match: 4. Germline assignment: CDR1 MDHEN and CDR2 SYDVKM.

In this sample, this clonotype turned up many times. The chain couples TRBV7-3 to TRBJ2-1, with D uncertain. This CDR3 comprises 13 residues. Per germline, CDR1 SGHTA and CDR2 FQGTGA. V was cut by 5 bases and J by 8 bases, with 13 bases left in between. This CDR3 reads CASSLAKGHEQFF. CDR3 coding DNA: TGTGCCAGCAGCCTCGCCAAGGGCCATGAGCAGTTCTTC. Based on the CDR3 plus reference TRBV7-3 and TRBJ2-1, the full variable domain is GAGVSQTPSNKVTEKGKYVELRCDPISGHTALYWYRQSLGQGPEFLIYFQGTGAADDSGLPNDRFFAVRPEGSVSTLKIQRTERGDSAVYLCASSLAKGHEQFFGPGTRLTVL.

This clonotype was seen repeatedly, ten times or more. V is TRBV29-1 and J is TRBJ1-1, with a tentative D call TRBD1 (5 bases). Germline CDR1 SQVTM, CDR2 ANQGSEA. Trimming took off 7 bases at V and 3 bases at J, with 15 bases between the two ends. The CDR3 runs 13 residues. CDR3 in amino acids: CSASTGPYTEAFF. The CDR3 DNA reads as TGCAGCGCTTCAACAGGACCGTACACTGAAGCTTTCTTT.

The table lists this clonotype with many counts. The chain links TRBV6-5 to TRBJ2-7, with D perhaps matching TRBD1 or TRBD2 (5 bases each). The CDR3 is 17 amino acids. Per germline, CDR1 MNHEY and CDR2 SVGAGI. Trimming cost V 4 bases and J 0 bases, with 19 bases left between them. CDR3 nucleotides: TGTGCCAGCAGTTCCCGTGTGGGGACGGGGTACTCCTACGAGCAGTACTTC. Its translation: CASSSRVGTGYSYEQYF.

This clonotype was seen repeatedly, ten times or more. The chain combines TRBV24-1 with TRBJ2-1; 13 bases match TRBD2. The V gene end was trimmed by 4 bases and the J gene end by 10 bases; junction bases not matched to a gene: 15. There are 18 residues in the CDR3. Germline V gives CDR1 KGHDR, CDR2 SFDVKD. CDR3 DNA sequence: TGTGCCACCAGTGACCCGCAAACCGGGACTAGCGGGGCCGCGGAGCAGTTCTTC. Its protein product is CATSDPQTGTSGAAEQFF.

This clonotype was detected a few times. The chain is built from TRBV20-1 and TRBJ2-3; 13 bases are shared with TRBD2. The junction had 7 bases not matched to a gene; V was cut back by 4 bases and J by 0 bases. The V gene's germline CDR1 is DFQATT and CDR2 SNEGSKA (reference sequence). This CDR3 comprises 17 residues. CDR3 protein: CSANPGLAGQSTDTQYF. The CDR3 DNA reads as TGCAGTGCTAATCCGGGACTAGCGGGACAGAGCACAGATACGCAGTATTTT.

The chain has TRBV6-1 and TRBJ1-2, with a weak D call TRBD1 (6 bases). V was shortened by 2 bases and J by 7 bases, with 14 bases between the two germline ends. The CDR3 spans 14 residues. Germline V lookup: CDR1 MNHNS, CDR2 SASEGT. In nucleotides, the CDR3 is TGTGCCAGCAGTGAAACGGGGGGCTGGCTTGGCTACACCTTC. It is translated as CASSETGGWLGYTF.

This clonotype was picked up many times. The chain recombines TRBV7-2 with TRBJ2-7; the D is unclear. In germline, CDR1 is SGHTA, CDR2 FQGNSA. The CDR3 totals 13 residues. Trimming shortened V by 5 bases and J by 5 bases, and 13 bases separated the two germline ends. CDR3 sequence reads: CASSLLPRNEQYF. In DNA form, the CDR3 reads TGTGCCAGCAGCCTACTCCCTAGAAACGAGCAGTACTTC.

At least ten counts were recorded for this clonotype. The genes are TRBV6-1 and TRBJ1-1; 9 bases are a match to TRBD1. The CDR3 contains 17 residues. CDR1 is MNHNS and CDR2 is SASEGT in the germline V gene. V trimming: 4 bases; J trimming: 4 bases; junction bases outside the gene matches: 13. The CDR3, as DNA: TGTGCCAGCAGTGCCCGGGACAGGGTGGTAGAGGGCACTGAAGCTTTCTTT. As protein: CASSARDRVVEGTEAFF.

At least ten counts were recorded for this clonotype. This chain connects TRBV20-1 to TRBJ2-3; D ambiguous. The CDR3 loop spans 13 amino acids. CDR1 and CDR2 from the germline V gene are DFQATT and SNEGSKA (reference sequence). Trimming took off 3 bases at V and 1 base at J, with 8 bases between the two ends. For the CDR3, the DNA is TGCAGTGCTAGTATCTATGGCACAGATACGCAGTATTTT. Translating gives CSASIYGTDTQYF.

The chain combines TRBV3-1 with TRBJ2-5; D unclear. Deletions cut 4 bases from V and 11 bases from J, with 11 bases between. The germline CDR1 and CDR2 sequences are LGHDT and YNNKEL (reference sequence). The CDR3 totals 11 residues. The CDR3 spells CASSLGPKQYF. The CDR3 DNA reads as TGTGCCAGCAGCCTCGGGCCGAAACAGTACTTC.

This clonotype was seen only a few times. The chain employs TRBV5-1 and TRBJ2-2; 7 bases fit TRBD1. Germline V gene lookup returns CDR1 SGHRS and CDR2 YFSETQ. The CDR3 is 14 amino acids. The trim removed 3 bases at V and 6 bases at J, leaving 5 bases unmatched. This CDR3 is CASSSQGNPGELFF. The CDR3 nucleotides are TGCGCCAGCAGCTCACAGGGGAATCCCGGGGAGCTGTTTTTT. The full variable domain, rest sourced from reference TRBV5-1 and TRBJ2-2, is KAGVTQTPRYLIKTRGQQVTLSCSPISGHRSVSWYQQTPGQGLQFLFEYFSETQRNKGNFPGRFSGRQFSNSRSEMNVSTLELGDSALYLCASSSQGNPGELFFGEGSRLTVL.

A few counts support this clonotype. The V and J genes are TRBV24-1 and TRBJ2-1, with TRBD2 matching over 15 bases. V gave up 3 bases and J gave up 7 bases; unmatched junction bases: 3. This CDR3 region has 16 residues. Germline lookup yields CDR1 KGHDR and CDR2 SFDVKD. CDR3 coding DNA: TGTGCCACCAGTGATCATGGACTAGCGGGGGGGAATGAGCAGTTCTTC. Translated: CATSDHGLAGGNEQFF.

This clonotype appeared many times. Here the CDR3 DNA reads TGCGCCAGCAGCCAAGAGGGACTATCAACGGAGCAGTTCTTC. Amino acid sequence: CASSQEGLSTEQFF. The V and J genes are TRBV4-1 and TRBJ2-1, with 7 bases lining up with TRBD2. V trimming: 0 bases; J trimming: 10 bases; junction bases outside the gene matches: 6. Germline lookup yields CDR1 MGHRA and CDR2 YSYEKL. The CDR3 sequence is 14 residues long.

CDR3 sequence (DNA): TGTGCCAGCAGCTTAGTGCAGGGCCGATACACAGATACGCAGTATTTT. Translating it yields CASSLVQGRYTDTQYF. The chain couples TRBV7-9 to TRBJ2-3; D perhaps matches TRBD1 (5 bases). The CDR3 covers 16 residues. The V gene lost 1 base and the J gene lost 2 bases, with 13 bases spanning the gap. CDR1 and CDR2 (germline): SEHNR, FQNEAQ (reference sequence).

The rearrangement links TRBV28 to TRBJ2-7; TRBD1 is a possible D gene (5 bases). With 1 base removed from V and 0 bases from J, the gap between germline ends came to 7 bases. Germline lookup yields CDR1 MDHEN and CDR2 SYDVKM. This CDR3 is built from 14 residues. The CDR3 is CASSLSRVSYEQYF. The CDR3 DNA reads as TGTGCCAGCAGTTTATCCAGGGTCTCCTACGAGCAGTACTTC.

The chain recombines TRBV20-1 with TRBJ1-5; no firm D call. CDR1 is DFQATT, CDR2 SNEGSKA, per germline (reference sequence). This CDR3 has 12 amino acids. Trimming shortened V by 7 bases and J by 2 bases, and 9 bases separated the two germline ends. The CDR3 nucleotides read TGCAGTGTTAACCACGGCAATCAGCCCCAGCATTTT. Protein product: CSVNHGNQPQHF.

In this sample, this clonotype turned up many times. This chain connects TRBV3-1 to TRBJ2-2, with 8 bases identical to TRBD1. The length of the CDR3 is 14 residues. After removal of 4 bases from V and 7 bases from J, the junction contained 5 bases not matched to a gene. Germline loops: CDR1 LGHDT, CDR2 YNNKEL (reference sequence). CDR3 sequence (DNA): TGTGCCAGCAGCCGCCAGGGGGCTCACGGGGAGCTGTTTTTT. Translating it yields CASSRQGAHGELFF.

This sequence joins TRBV4-2 and TRBJ1-1, with TRBD1 as a possible D gene (6 bases). V lost 7 bases, J lost 2 bases, and 17 bases lay in between. Looked up from germline, CDR1 is LGHNA and CDR2 is YNFKEQ. The CDR3 is 15 residues long. CDR3 sequence reads: CASTGTGRVNTEAFF. DNA for the CDR3: TGTGCCAGCACCGGTACAGGGAGGGTTAACACTGAAGCTTTCTTT.